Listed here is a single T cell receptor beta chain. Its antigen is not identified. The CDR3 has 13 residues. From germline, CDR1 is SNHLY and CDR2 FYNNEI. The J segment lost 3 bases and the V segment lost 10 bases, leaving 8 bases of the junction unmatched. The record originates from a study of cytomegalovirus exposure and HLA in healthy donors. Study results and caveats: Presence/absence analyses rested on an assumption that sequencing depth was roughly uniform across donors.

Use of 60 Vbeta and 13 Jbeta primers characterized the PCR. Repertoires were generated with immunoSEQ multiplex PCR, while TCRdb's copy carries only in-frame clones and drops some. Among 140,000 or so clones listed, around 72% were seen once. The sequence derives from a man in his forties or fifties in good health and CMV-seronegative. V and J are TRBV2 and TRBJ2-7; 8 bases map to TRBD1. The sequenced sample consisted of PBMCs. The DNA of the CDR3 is TGTGCCACCAAACGGGACAGGTACTACGAGCAGTACTTC. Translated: CATKRDRYYEQYF.